This TCR beta chain was sequenced for a study of T cell repertoires in cytomegalovirus infection (dated by TCRdb to between 2018 and 2020). For the wider study: The peptide stimulations were aimed at well-studied HLA-B-restricted epitopes as well as recently identified HLA-C-restricted CMV epitopes, whose presentation resists viral immunomodulation. Donor HLA type was relevant to the analysis, because carriage of CMV infection together with the matching HLA type was indicated by public TCR beta signatures. Study-wide conclusions, independent of this receptor: The ex vivo response was dominated by HLA-C-restricted CMV-specific TCR beta clonotypes, which also provided the single most frequent clonotype in two of eight donors. In both this cohort and an independent roughly 360-donor cohort, the cumulative frequency of public TCR beta family members distinguished carriers of CMV infection plus the relevant HLA type.

The V end loses 1 base and the J end loses 2 bases, and a stretch of 15 bases separates them. The CDR3 contains 16 residues, cysteine and valine counted. Kept here is only the CDR3 DNA, which spans 48 bases and is read in frame from base 1. The germline V gene supplies CDR1 SGHDN and CDR2 FVKESK. Taken with the paper, the label for treatment or condition translates to: in vitro stimulation with specific CMV peptide epitopes to enrich CMV-specific T cells. The data were produced on an Illumina HiSeq 1500. The public reads were run again by TCRdb, first through fastp at Q25 and then through MiXCR, and only productive beta chains were kept. CDR3 protein duplicates are merged, each entry listing the most common genes and DNA. The sample table contains some 920,000 distinct CDR3 sequences; only one count was recorded for around a third of them. The ten largest account for about an eighth of the sample.

A remark on this clonotype: Its antigen specificity is not known. Base qualities are missing; no much larger clone stands one base away.

The receptor's source is a human donor in good health (CMV status not recorded). Some clones in this sample may be carry-over from other donors' samples. The receptor chain draws on TRBV14 and TRBJ2-7, with a tentative D gene TRBD1 over 5 matching bases. This sample comprised cultured CD8+ T cells from PBMCs, obtained from culture after CMV antigen stimulation. In nucleotide form, the sequence is TGTGCCAGCAGCCAAGGCCTCTCAGGCAGGGCCTACGAGCAGTACGTC. This gives the protein CASSQGLSGRAYEQYV.